This T cell receptor beta chain was retrieved from a study of blood T cell repertoires in COVID-19. Study in general: Acute and convalescent COVID-19 samples came from the United States, Italy and Spain.

Profiling relied on immunoSEQ multiplex PCR, and the TCRdb table lists in-frame clones only, not all of them. The profile shows approximately 250,000 clones, approximately 90% of them singletons. Exposed volunteers were people who met a COVID-19 case within 2 weeks before study entry. Germline assignment: CDR1 MNHNY and CDR2 SVGAGI (reference sequence). J lost 1 base, V lost 6 bases, and 9 bases had no gene match. This CDR3 comprises 15 residues. Sequenced sample: PBMCs or T cells enriched from blood (not recorded which). V and J are TRBV6-6 and TRBJ2-7; 7 bases line up with TRBD1. This TCR came from a man between 35 and 55 years old who had been exposed to COVID-19. This CDR3 is CASSSPTGASYEQYF. The CDR3 region has the DNA TGTGCCAGCAGCTCTCCCACAGGGGCGTCCTACGAGCAGTACTTC.